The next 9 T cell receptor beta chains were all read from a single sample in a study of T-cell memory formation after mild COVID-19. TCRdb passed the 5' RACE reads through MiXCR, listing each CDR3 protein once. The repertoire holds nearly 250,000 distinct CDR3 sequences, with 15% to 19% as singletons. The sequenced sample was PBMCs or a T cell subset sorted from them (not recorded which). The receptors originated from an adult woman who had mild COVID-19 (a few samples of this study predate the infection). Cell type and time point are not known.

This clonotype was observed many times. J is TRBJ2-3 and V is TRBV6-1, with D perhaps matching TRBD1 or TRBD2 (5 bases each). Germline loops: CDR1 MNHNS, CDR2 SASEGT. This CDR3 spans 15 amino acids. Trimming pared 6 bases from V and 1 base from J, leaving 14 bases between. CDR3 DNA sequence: TGTGCCAGCAGGCCCCCGGGACGTCGCACAGATACGCAGTATTTT. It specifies CASRPPGRRTDTQYF.

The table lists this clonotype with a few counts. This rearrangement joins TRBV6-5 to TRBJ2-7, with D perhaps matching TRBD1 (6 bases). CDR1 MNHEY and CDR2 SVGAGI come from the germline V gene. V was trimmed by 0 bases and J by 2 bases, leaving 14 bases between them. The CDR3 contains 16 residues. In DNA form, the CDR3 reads TGTGCCAGCAGTTACTCAGGGGGTACGGGCGCCTACGAGCAGTACTTC. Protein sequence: CASSYSGGTGAYEQYF.

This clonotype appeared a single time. CDR3 loop: CSARPDSLNYGYTF. The CDR3 DNA sequence: TGCAGTGCCCGCCCCGACAGCCTTAACTATGGCTACACCTTC. This sequence joins TRBV20-1 and TRBJ1-2; D perhaps matches TRBD1 (5 bases). The CDR3 has 14 amino acids. V was shortened by 6 bases and J by 1 base, with 15 bases between the two germline ends. From germline, CDR1 is DFQATT and CDR2 SNEGSKA (reference sequence).

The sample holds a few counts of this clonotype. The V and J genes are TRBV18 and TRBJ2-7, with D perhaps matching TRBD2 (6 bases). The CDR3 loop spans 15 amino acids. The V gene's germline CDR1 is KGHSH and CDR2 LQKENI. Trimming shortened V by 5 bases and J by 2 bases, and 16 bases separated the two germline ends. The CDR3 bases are TGTGCCAGCTCAGTAGCGCGGACGGGGGCCTACGAGCAGTACTTC. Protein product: CASSVARTGAYEQYF.

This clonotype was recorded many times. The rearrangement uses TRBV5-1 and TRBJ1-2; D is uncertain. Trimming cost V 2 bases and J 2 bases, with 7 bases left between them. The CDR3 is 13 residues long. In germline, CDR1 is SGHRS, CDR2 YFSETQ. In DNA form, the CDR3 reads TGCGCCAGCAGCTTAGAGGTGAACTATGGCTACACCTTC. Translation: CASSLEVNYGYTF.

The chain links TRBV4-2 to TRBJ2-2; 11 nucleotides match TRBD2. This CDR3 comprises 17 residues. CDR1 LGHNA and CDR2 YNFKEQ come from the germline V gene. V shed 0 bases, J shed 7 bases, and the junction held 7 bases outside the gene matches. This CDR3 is CASSQDSTSGSLGELFF. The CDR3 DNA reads TGTGCCAGCAGCCAAGATAGCACTAGCGGGAGTCTCGGGGAGCTGTTTTTT.

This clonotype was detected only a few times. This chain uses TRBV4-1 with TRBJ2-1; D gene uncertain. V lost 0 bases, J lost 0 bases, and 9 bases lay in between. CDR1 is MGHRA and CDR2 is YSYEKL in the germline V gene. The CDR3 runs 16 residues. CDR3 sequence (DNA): TGCGCCAGCAGCCAAGATGGCCGGAGCTCCTACAATGAGCAGTTCTTC. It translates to CASSQDGRSSYNEQFF.

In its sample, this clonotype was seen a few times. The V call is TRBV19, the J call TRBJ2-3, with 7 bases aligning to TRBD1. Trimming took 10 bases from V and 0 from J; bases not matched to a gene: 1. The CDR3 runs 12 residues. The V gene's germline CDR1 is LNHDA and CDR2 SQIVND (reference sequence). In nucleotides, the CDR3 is TGTGCCACGACAGGGAGCACAGATACGCAGTATTTT. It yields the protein CATTGSTDTQYF.

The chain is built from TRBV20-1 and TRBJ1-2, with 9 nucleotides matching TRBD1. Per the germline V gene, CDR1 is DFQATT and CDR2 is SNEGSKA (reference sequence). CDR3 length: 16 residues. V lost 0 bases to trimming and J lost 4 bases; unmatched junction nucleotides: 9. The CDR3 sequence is CSARDFRTGDSYGYTF. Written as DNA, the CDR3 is TGCAGTGCTAGAGATTTTCGGACAGGGGATTCCTATGGCTACACCTTC.